Listed below are T cell receptor beta chains from one sample, sequenced in a study of blood T cell repertoires in COVID-19. TCRdb's table, derived via immunoSEQ multiplex PCR, lists solely in-frame clones and lacks some. The sample lists about 170,000 clones; around 89% were seen once. The sample was peripheral blood. The origin of the receptors is a middle-aged man who had recovered from COVID-19. Each CDR3 is given with its conserved first and last residue. The order of the fields is clone size, V gene, J gene, D gene, CDR3 DNA, CDR3 protein. D genes are given only for firm matches. The listing skips clone size in some rows; elsewhere it reads once, few, many or a size class.

>-|TRBV6-5|TRBJ1-1|-
TGTGCCAGCAATAAACAGGAGAACACTGAAGCTTTCTTT
CASNKQENTEAFF
>once|TRBV12-3/TRBV12-4|TRBJ1-1|-
TGTGCCAGCAGCCACGGTAGTTACACTGAAGCTTTCTTT
CASSHGSYTEAFF
>-|TRBV28|TRBJ2-7|TRBD1
TGTGCCAGCAGTTCCTGGACAGGGGGCGATTTCGAGCAGTACTTC
CASSSWTGGDFEQYF
>few|TRBV6-5|TRBJ2-1|TRBD1
TGTGCCAGCAGTTCATACAGGGGGCGAGGTGAAAATGAGCAGTTCTTC
CASSSYRGRGENEQFF
>-|TRBV28|TRBJ1-4|-
TGTGCCAGCAGTTTGACTAGTCCTGGGGCGTCCCGCGAAAAACTGTTTTTT
CASSLTSPGASREKLFF
>-|TRBV29-1|TRBJ2-7|TRBD1
TGCAGCGTTGGGGGGACAGGCTCCTACGAGCAGTACTTC
CSVGGTGSYEQYF
>-|TRBV18|TRBJ2-2|TRBD1
TGTGCCAGCTCCCCCCGACAGGGGAACACCGGGGAGCTGTTTTTT
CASSPRQGNTGELFF
>-|TRBV3-1/TRBV3-2|TRBJ1-2|-
TGTGCCAGCAGCCAAGAGCAGGTTGGTTATGGCTACACCTTC
CASSQEQVGYGYTF
>-|TRBV7-6|TRBJ2-2|TRBD1
TGTGCCAGCAGCTTAGGGACAGGGAACACCGGGGAGCTGTTTTTT
CASSLGTGNTGELFF
>-|TRBV2|TRBJ2-2|TRBD1
TGTGCCAGCAAACTGGACAGGGTGAACACCGGGGAGCTGTTTTTT
CASKLDRVNTGELFF
>-|TRBV10-2|TRBJ1-2|-
TGCGCCACCCGGGGGGTAATCGACTATGGCTACACCTTC
CATRGVIDYGYTF
>-|TRBV5-4|TRBJ1-4|TRBD1
TGTGCCAGCAGCTCCCAGGGGGCGGCTAATGAAAAACTGTTTTTT
CASSSQGAANEKLFF
>-|TRBV9|TRBJ1-6|-
TGTGCCAGCAGCGTATGGATGGGAGGTGGAGACTCACCCCTCCACTTT
CASSVWMGGGDSPLHF
>-|TRBV7-7|TRBJ2-1|TRBD2
TGTGCCAGCAGTCCTGGACTAGGCTCGGGGAATGAGCAGTTCTTC
CASSPGLGSGNEQFF
>once|TRBV19|TRBJ1-2|-
TGTGCCAGTAGTACCGGGACACGTTTTGCCTACACCTTC
CASSTGTRFAYTF
>-|TRBV5-8|TRBJ2-1|-
TGTGCCAGCACCCTACCCGGCGGAAGCTCCTACAATGAGCAGTTCTTC
CASTLPGGSSYNEQFF
>-|TRBV9|TRBJ2-7|TRBD2
TGTGCCAGCGCAAGGGGACTAGCAGGCCACGAGCAGTACTTC
CASARGLAGHEQYF
>-|TRBV14|TRBJ2-5|-
TGTGCCAGCAGCCAAGATAGGAACAGGGTAGAGACCCAGTACTTC
CASSQDRNRVETQYF
>few|TRBV19|TRBJ1-2|TRBD1
TGTGCCAGTACGTTCAGGGACAGTCCCTATGGCTACACCTTC
CASTFRDSPYGYTF
>-|TRBV29-1|TRBJ2-3|-
TGCAGCTTCCGGACGGGGGTGACAGATACGCAGTATTTT
CSFRTGVTDTQYF
>-|TRBV7-3|TRBJ1-1|-
TGTGCCAGCAGCTTATTCCCCACAGTTGAAGCTTTCTTT
CASSLFPTVEAFF
>few|TRBV16|TRBJ1-2|-
TGTGCCAGCAGCCTTTCAGGTTCTAACTATGGCTACACCTTC
CASSLSGSNYGYTF
>-|TRBV6-2/TRBV6-3|TRBJ2-7|TRBD2
TGTGCCAGCAGTTACCCACGAGGGGACGGGAGGAACTCCTACGAGCAGTACTTC
CASSYPRGDGRNSYEQYF
>-|TRBV7-9|TRBJ2-5|TRBD2
TGTGCCAGCAGCCCAGGACTAGCGGGAAACTTTTTGGAGACCCAGTACTTC
CASSPGLAGNFLETQYF
>few|TRBV5-4|TRBJ1-3|-
TGTGCCAGCAGCCGAACTACTGGAAACACCATATATTTT
CASSRTTGNTIYF
>-|TRBV6-2/TRBV6-3|TRBJ1-2|-
TGTGCCAGCAGTCTACGCGAGGCCAAGTTCTATGGCTACACCTTC
CASSLREAKFYGYTF
>-|TRBV7-8|TRBJ1-2|-
TGTGCCAGCGCCGCATCGGTTAACTATGGCTACACCTTC
CASAASVNYGYTF
>-|TRBV6-5|TRBJ1-1|-
TGTGCCAGCAGCTTCGGAGGGAACACTGAAGCTTTCTTT
CASSFGGNTEAFF
>-|TRBV25-1|TRBJ1-4|-
TGTGCCAGCAGTGCCTTCCTCCGGGGCAGGGGTAGCAATGAAAAACTGTTTTTT
CASSAFLRGRGSNEKLFF
>-|TRBV7-9|TRBJ1-5|-
TGTGCCAGCAGCTTGGGAGGGGAACAGCCCCAGCATTTT
CASSLGGEQPQHF
>-|TRBV14|TRBJ2-7|-
TGTGCCAGCAGCCAACTATCGGGGTACGAGCAGTACTTC
CASSQLSGYEQYF
>-|TRBV18|TRBJ2-1|TRBD2
TGTGCCAGCTCACTGTACGGGGGGATTAATGAGCAGTTCTTC
CASSLYGGINEQFF
>-|TRBV7-2|TRBJ1-5|-
TGTGCCAGCAGCATTATGGAGGGAGGTGGGGGTCAGCCCCAGCATTTT
CASSIMEGGGGQPQHF
>-|TRBV28|TRBJ1-2|-
TGTGCCAGCAGTTTATCCAGGGGAGATGGCTACACCTTC
CASSLSRGDGYTF
>-|TRBV11-2|TRBJ2-5|-
TGTGCCAGCAGCTTGACAGGTGCGGAGACCCAGTACTTC
CASSLTGAETQYF
>-|TRBV11-1|TRBJ2-2|-
TGTGCCAGCAGCTTAGGAGACAGAGACACCGGGGAGCTGTTTTTT
CASSLGDRDTGELFF
>-|TRBV19|TRBJ2-1|-
TGTGCCAGTAGTATAGAATTGGTGAGCAATGAGCAGTTCTTC
CASSIELVSNEQFF
>few|TRBV7-9|TRBJ1-1|-
TGTGCCAGCAGCTTTTGGACGGGGGACACTGAAGCTTTCTTT
CASSFWTGDTEAFF
>-|TRBV25-1|TRBJ2-2|TRBD1
TGTGCCAGCAGTGGAACAGACAGGGGGCGGCTGTTTTTT
CASSGTDRGRLFF
>-|TRBV25-1|TRBJ1-6|-
TGTGCCAGCCGTTCGACTTCGAGGGATTCACCCCTCCACTTT
CASRSTSRDSPLHF
>-|TRBV3-1/TRBV3-2|TRBJ2-7|TRBD1
TGTGCCAGCAGCCTTGGACAGGGCTACGAGCAGTACTTC
CASSLGQGYEQYF
>once|TRBV28|TRBJ2-4|TRBD1
TGTGCCAGCAGCCCAATCCCGACAGGGGGGGAAAACATTCAGTACTTC
CASSPIPTGGENIQYF
>-|TRBV5-1|TRBJ2-7|TRBD1
TGCGCCAGCAGCTCGGGACAGGGATACCCCTACGAGCAGTACTTC
CASSSGQGYPYEQYF
>-|TRBV29-1|TRBJ2-1|-
TGCAGCGTTGAAGTGTTTCGGGAGATAGGGAATGAGCAGTTCTTC
CSVEVFREIGNEQFF
>-|TRBV6-5|TRBJ1-5|TRBD1
TGTGCCAGCAGTTACGGGACAGCGAGCAATCAGCCCCAGCATTTT
CASSYGTASNQPQHF
>-|TRBV10-3|TRBJ1-1|-
TGTGCCATCAGTGACGGGGGGCTGGTGACTGAAGCTTTCTTT
CAISDGGLVTEAFF
>-|TRBV6-2/TRBV6-3|TRBJ1-5|TRBD1
TGTGCCAGCAGTTGGACAGGAGTCAATCAGCCCCAGCATTTT
CASSWTGVNQPQHF
>-|TRBV5-4|TRBJ1-6|-
TGTGCCAGCAGCTTTTCCGGGACGGGGGATAATTCACCCCTCCACTTT
CASSFSGTGDNSPLHF
>-|TRBV5-1|TRBJ2-2|TRBD2
TGCGCCAGCAGCCCCGGACTAGCGGGGGGATCCATAACGAACACCGGGGAGCTGTTTTTT
CASSPGLAGGSITNTGELFF
>-|TRBV27|TRBJ2-7|TRBD2
TGTGCCAGCAGTCCCCCGGGACTAGCGGGAGGAGACCTGTACGAGCAGTACTTC
CASSPPGLAGGDLYEQYF
>-|TRBV3-1/TRBV3-2|TRBJ1-5|TRBD1
TGTGCCAGTGGGGACAGGGGCCAGCCCCAGCATTTT
CASGDRGQPQHF
>few|TRBV6-5|TRBJ1-2|-
TGTGCCAGCAGACGAGACGAGGGTGGCTACACCTTC
CASRRDEGGYTF